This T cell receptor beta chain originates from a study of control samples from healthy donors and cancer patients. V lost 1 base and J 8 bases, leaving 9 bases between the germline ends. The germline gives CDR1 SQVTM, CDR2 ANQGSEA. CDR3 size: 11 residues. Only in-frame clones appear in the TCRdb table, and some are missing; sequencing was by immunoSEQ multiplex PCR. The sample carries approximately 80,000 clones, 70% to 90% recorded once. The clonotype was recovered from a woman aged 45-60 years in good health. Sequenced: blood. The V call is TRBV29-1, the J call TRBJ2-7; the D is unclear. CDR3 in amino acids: CSVEVVGQQYF. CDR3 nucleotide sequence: TGCAGCGTTGAAGTTGTGGGTCAGCAGTACTTC.